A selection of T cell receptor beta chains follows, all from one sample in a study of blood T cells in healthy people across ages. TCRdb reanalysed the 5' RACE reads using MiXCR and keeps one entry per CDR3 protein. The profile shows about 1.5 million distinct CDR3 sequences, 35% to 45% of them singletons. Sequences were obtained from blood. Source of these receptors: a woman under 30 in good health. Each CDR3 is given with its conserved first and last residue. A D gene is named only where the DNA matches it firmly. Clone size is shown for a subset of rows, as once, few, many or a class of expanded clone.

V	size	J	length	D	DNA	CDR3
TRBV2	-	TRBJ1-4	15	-	TGTGCCAGCAGTGAGCCCCAGGGTTGGGGGGAAAAACTGTTTTTT	CASSEPQGWGEKLFF
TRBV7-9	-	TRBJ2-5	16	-	TGTGCCAGCGTACCATCTCAGGGTAATGGGGAGGAGACCCAGTACTTC	CASVPSQGNGEETQYF
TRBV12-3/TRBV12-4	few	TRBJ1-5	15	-	TGTGCCAGCAGGGATAGCGCCGGTGGAAATCAGCCCCAGCATTTT	CASRDSAGGNQPQHF
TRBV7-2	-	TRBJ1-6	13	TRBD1	TGTGCCGGCACCCAGGGGGTAGGATCACCCCCCCACTTT	CAGTQGVGSPPHF
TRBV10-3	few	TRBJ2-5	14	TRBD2	TGTGCCATCAGTTTAGCGGGGGTCCAAGAGACCCAGTACTTC	CAISLAGVQETQYF
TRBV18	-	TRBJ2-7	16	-	TGTGCCAGCTCACTCGGACCGATAGGCTCCTACAATGAGCAGTACTTC	CASSLGPIGSYNEQYF
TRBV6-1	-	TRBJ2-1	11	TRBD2	TGTGCCAGCAATAGACTAGCGGGGCAGTTCTTC	CASNRLAGQFF
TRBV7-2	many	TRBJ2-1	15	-	TGTGCCAGCAGCTTAGTTAGCGGCTCCTACAATGAGCAGTTCTTC	CASSLVSGSYNEQFF
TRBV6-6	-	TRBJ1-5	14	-	TGTGCCAGCAGTTCACCGGGGGAAGGGCAGCCCCAGCATTTT	CASSSPGEGQPQHF
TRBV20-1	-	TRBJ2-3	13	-	TGCAGTGCTCCTTCGACAGGTGCAGATACGCAGTATTTT	CSAPSTGADTQYF
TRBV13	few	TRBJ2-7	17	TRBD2	TGTGCCAGCAGCTCGGCCCCTTGGACTAGCGACACCTACGAGCAGTACTTC	CASSSAPWTSDTYEQYF
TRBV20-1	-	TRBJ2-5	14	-	TGCAGTGCCTATCCGGGACAGCGGGGGGAGACCCAGTACTTC	CSAYPGQRGETQYF
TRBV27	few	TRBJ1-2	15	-	TGTGCCAGCAATCTTAACAAGCGGGGGGGCCATGGCTACACCTTC	CASNLNKRGGHGYTF
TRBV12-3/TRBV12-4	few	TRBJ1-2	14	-	TGTGCCAACGCAAAGGACCAGGGAACCTATGGCTACACCTTC	CANAKDQGTYGYTF
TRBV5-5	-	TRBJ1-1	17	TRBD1	TGTGCCAGCAGCCCCCGGACAGGGGGGTACCAGAACACTGAAGCTTTCTTT	CASSPRTGGYQNTEAFF
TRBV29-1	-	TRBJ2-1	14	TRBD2	TGCAGCGTGGAAGCGGGGGGTTACTACAATGAGCAGTTCTTC	CSVEAGGYYNEQFF
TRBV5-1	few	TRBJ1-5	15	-	TGCGCCAGCAGCTTGGCGGGGGGCTGGAATCAGCCCCAGCATTTT	CASSLAGGWNQPQHF
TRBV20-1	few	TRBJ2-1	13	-	TGCAGTGCTAGCGAAGACAGCTACAATGAGCAGTTCTTC	CSASEDSYNEQFF
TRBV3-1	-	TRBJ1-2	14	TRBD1	TGTGCCAGCAGCCATGCGGACAGGGGCTATGGCTACACCTTC	CASSHADRGYGYTF
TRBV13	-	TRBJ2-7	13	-	TGTGCCAGCAGCCCGACTAAATCCTACGAGCAGTACTTC	CASSPTKSYEQYF
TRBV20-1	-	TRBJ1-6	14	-	TGCAGTGCTAGAGATGTCAGGGTGTATTCACCCCTCCACTTT	CSARDVRVYSPLHF
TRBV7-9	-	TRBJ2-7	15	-	TGTGCCAGCAGCTTAGTAGACCGGGACCCTTACGAGCAGTACTTC	CASSLVDRDPYEQYF
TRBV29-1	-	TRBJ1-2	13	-	TGCAGCGTCGCAGGACGGACAAACTATGGCTACACCTTC	CSVAGRTNYGYTF
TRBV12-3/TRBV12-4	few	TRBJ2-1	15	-	TGTGCCAGCACCGCACAGGGGGGGCCGTACAATGAGCAGTTCTTC	CASTAQGGPYNEQFF
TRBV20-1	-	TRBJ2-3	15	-	TGCAGTGCCCCAGATAGCGTGATTTCCACAGATACGCAGTATTTT	CSAPDSVISTDTQYF
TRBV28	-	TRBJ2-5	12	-	TGTGCCAGCAGTGGATCGATGGAGACCCAGTACTTC	CASSGSMETQYF
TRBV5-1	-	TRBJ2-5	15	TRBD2	TGCGCCAGCAGCTTCGCGGGGGGACGCCAAGAGACCCAGTACTTC	CASSFAGGRQETQYF
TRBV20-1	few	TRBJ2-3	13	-	TGCAGTGCTAGCAGTCTGGGGCGAGATACGCAGTATTTT	CSASSLGRDTQYF
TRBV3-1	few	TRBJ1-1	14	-	TGTGCCAGCACCATGGAGGGGAGAGACACTGAAGCTTTCTTT	CASTMEGRDTEAFF